Included here is one T cell receptor beta chain sequence, with context. Antigen specificity is unknown. TCRdb's copy holds only in-frame clones and misses some; the assay was immunoSEQ multiplex PCR. This repertoire shows 150,000 to 200,000 clones, approximately 91% found once; its top ten account for under 2%. Germline V gene sequence: CDR1 SGHTS, CDR2 YDEGEE. The ends were cut back, 2 bases at V and 3 bases at J, with 14 bases in the middle. The CDR3 runs to 15 residues. The data were taken from a study of T cell responses to AZD1222 COVID-19 vaccine. General study results and limits: Most donors were white British, females outnumbered males, and clonal diversity was possibly underestimated. At baseline, just five or six AZD1222 recipients tested seropositive. After two AZD1222 doses, spike-specific TCR breadth and depth rose versus day 0. Reportedly, nearly half the spike-specific TCRs target unmutated variant regions.

This clonotype was obtained from an adult in good health. The V call is TRBV5-8, the J call TRBJ1-1; TRBD1 is a possible D gene (5 bases). The material sequenced was peripheral blood, taken on day 0 of AZD1222 vaccination. The CDR3 DNA follows: TGTGCCAGCAGCTTCGTCGGGGGGACGGACACTGAAGCTTTCTTT. Its translation: CASSFVGGTDTEAFF.